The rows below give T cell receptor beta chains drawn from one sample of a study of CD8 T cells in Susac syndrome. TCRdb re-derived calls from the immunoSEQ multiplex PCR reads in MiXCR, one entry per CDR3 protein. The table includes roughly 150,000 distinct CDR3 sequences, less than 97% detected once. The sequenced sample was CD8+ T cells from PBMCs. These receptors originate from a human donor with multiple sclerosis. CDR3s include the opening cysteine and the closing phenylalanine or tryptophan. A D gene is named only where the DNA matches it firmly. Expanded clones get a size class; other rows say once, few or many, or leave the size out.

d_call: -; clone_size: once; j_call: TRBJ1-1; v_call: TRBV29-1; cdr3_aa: CSAEPPLGGVVKNTEAFF; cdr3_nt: TGCAGCGCTGAACCTCCCCTCGGGGGTGTCGTAAAGAACACTGAAGCTTTCTTT
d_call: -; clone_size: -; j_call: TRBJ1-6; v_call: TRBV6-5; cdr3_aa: CASSYSGVVRRSPLHF; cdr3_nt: TGTGCCAGCAGTTACTCAGGGGTTGTCAGGCGGTCACCCCTCCACTTT
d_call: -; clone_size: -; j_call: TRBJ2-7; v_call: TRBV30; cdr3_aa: CAWSVVFGETGEQYF; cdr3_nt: TGTGCCTGGAGTGTAGTTTTTGGAGAGACGGGAGAGCAGTACTTC
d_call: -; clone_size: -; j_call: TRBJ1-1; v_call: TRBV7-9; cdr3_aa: CASSLATGFPEAFF; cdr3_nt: TGTGCCAGCAGCTTAGCGACGGGGTTCCCTGAAGCTTTCTTT
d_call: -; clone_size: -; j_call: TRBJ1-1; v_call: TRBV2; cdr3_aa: CASRGGEGTEAFF; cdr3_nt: TGTGCCAGCAGGGGGGGAGAGGGCACTGAAGCTTTCTTT
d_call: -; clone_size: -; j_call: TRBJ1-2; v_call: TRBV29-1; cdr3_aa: CSVELRSRDYGYTF; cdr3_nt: TGCAGCGTTGAACTCCGGTCGAGAGACTATGGCTACACCTTC
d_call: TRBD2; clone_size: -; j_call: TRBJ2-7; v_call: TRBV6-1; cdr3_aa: CVGGGSRSYEQYF; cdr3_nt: TGTGTCGGGGGGGGCAGCCGCTCCTACGAGCAGTACTTC
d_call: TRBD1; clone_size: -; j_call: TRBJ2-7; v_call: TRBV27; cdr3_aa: CASSLAGGDYEQYF; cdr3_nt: TGTGCCAGCAGTTTGGCAGGGGGTGACTACGAGCAGTACTTC
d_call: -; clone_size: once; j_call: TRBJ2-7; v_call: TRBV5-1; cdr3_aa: CASSPSAAIYYEQYF; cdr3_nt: TGCGCCAGCAGCCCCTCGGCGGCCATATACTACGAGCAGTACTTC
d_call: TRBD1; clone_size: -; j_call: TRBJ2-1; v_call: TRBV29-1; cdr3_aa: CSASWQGDEQFF; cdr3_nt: TGCAGCGCCTCGTGGCAGGGGGATGAGCAGTTCTTC
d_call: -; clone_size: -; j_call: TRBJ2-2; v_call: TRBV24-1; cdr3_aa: CATSGGTGTGELFF; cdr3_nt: TGTGCCACCAGTGGTGGTACCGGCACCGGGGAGCTGTTTTTT
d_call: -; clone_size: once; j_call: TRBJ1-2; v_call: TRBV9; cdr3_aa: CASSSSPSDSFYGYTF; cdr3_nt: TGTGCCAGCAGCTCTTCCCCATCGGACAGTTTTTATGGCTACACCTTC
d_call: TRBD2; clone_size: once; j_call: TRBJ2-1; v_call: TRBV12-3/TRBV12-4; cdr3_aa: CASSFPRGATIF; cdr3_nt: TGTGCCAGCAGTTTTCCGCGGGGGGCCACTATCTTC
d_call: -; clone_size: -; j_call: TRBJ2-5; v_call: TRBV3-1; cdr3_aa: CASSQDRDRETQYF; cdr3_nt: TGTGCCAGCAGCCAAGACAGGGATCGAGAGACCCAGTACTTC
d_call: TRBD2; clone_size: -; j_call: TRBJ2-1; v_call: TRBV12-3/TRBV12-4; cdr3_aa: CASSPLAGALNEQFF; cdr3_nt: TGTGCCAGCAGCCCACTAGCGGGGGCCCTCAATGAGCAGTTCTTC
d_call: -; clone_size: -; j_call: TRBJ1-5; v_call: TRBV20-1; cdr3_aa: CSARADSYLNQPQHF; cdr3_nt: TGCAGTGCTAGAGCCGACAGCTACCTCAATCAGCCCCAGCATTTT
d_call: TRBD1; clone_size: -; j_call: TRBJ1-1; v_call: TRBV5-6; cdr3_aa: CASRTGQNTEAFF; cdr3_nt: TGTGCCAGCAGGACAGGGCAGAACACTGAAGCTTTCTTT